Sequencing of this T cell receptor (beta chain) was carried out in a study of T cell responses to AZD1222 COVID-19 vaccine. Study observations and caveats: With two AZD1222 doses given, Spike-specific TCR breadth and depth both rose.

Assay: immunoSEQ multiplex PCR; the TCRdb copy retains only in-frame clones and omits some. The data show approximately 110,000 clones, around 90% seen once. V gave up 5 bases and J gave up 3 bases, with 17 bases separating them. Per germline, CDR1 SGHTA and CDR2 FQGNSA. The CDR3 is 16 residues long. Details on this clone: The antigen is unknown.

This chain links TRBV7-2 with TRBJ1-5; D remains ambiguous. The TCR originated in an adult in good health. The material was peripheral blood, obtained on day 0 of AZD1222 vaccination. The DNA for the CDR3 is TGTGCCAGCAGCCCACTAGGCTCTGGCCTCAATCAGCCCCAGCATTTT. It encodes CASSPLGSGLNQPQHF. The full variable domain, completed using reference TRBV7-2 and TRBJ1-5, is GAGVSQSPSNKVTEKGKDVELRCDPISGHTALYWYRQSLGQGLEFLIYFQGNSAPDKSGLPSDRFSAERTGGSVSTLTIQRTQQEDSAVYLCASSPLGSGLNQPQHFGDGTRLSIL.